The 20 T cell receptor beta chains presented below share a single source sample, sequenced in a study of T cells in Graves' hyperthyroidism and ophthalmopathy. The CDR3 regions of TCR beta were amplified from RNA transcripts. TCR CDR3 underwent first-round RT-PCR with the HTBI primer set. TCRdb called the multiplex PCR reads again in MiXCR, with one record for every CDR3 protein. This sample has approximately 360,000 distinct CDR3 sequences; 20% to 30% occur once, and the top ten carry 73%. Sequencing input: blood. These receptors originate from a man aged 50-60 years with Graves' hyperthyroidism.

This chain links TRBV12-3 or TRBV12-4 with TRBJ2-1, with a weak D call TRBD2 (7 bases). This CDR3 contains 15 residues. V was trimmed by 5 bases and J by 0 bases, leaving 11 bases between them. The CDR3 region has the DNA TGTGCCAGCAGTGAGGGGGGGGGCTCCTACAATGAGCAGTTCTTC. This encodes CASSEGGGSYNEQFF.

The V and J genes are TRBV7-9 and TRBJ2-7; TRBD2 matches at 14 bases. With 5 bases clipped from V and 8 bases from J, the junction kept 11 bases outside the gene matches. The CDR3 length is 16 residues. CDR1 and CDR2 from the germline V gene are SEHNR and FQNEAQ (reference sequence). The CDR3 coding sequence is TGTGCCAGCAGCCCGGCCGGACTAGCGGGAGGAAGGAAGCAGTACTTC. It codes for CASSPAGLAGGRKQYF.

This chain uses TRBV10-3 with TRBJ1-1, with 12 bases that match TRBD1. Trimming cost V 0 bases and J 6 bases; bases outside gene matches: 5. The CDR3 consists of 16 residues. Per germline, CDR1 ENHRY and CDR2 SYGVKD. CDR3 loop: CAISESPGQGAPEAFF. The CDR3 DNA sequence: TGTGCCATCAGTGAGTCTCCGGGACAGGGGGCTCCTGAAGCTTTCTTT.

The rearrangement uses TRBV5-1 and TRBJ1-1; tentative D call: TRBD1 (5 bases). Germline CDR1 reads SGHRS; CDR2 reads YFSETQ. Trimming pared 4 bases from V and 11 bases from J, leaving 15 bases between. This CDR3 region has 12 residues. The CDR3, as DNA: TGCGCCAGCAGCCCGGGGGTGGGGGACGCTTTCTTT. Amino acids: CASSPGVGDAFF.

DNA for the CDR3: TGTGCCAGCAGTTACTCCGGACAGGAGGGAAAACTGTTTTTT. It codes for CASSYSGQEGKLFF. The chain recombines TRBV6-5 with TRBJ1-4; TRBD1 matches 7 bases. The J segment lost 10 bases and the V segment lost 0 bases, leaving 5 bases of the junction unmatched. The CDR3 is made up of 14 amino acids. Germline V CDR1 and CDR2: MNHEY, SVGAGI.

Note on this clonotype: Just one base apart from a much larger clone, this may be a read error. The chain recombines TRBV3-1 with TRBJ1-2; TRBD1 matches 7 bases. From germline, CDR1 is LGHDT and CDR2 YNNKEL (reference sequence). Losses at the gene ends were 6 bases for V and 4 bases for J; bases not matched to a gene: 17. The CDR3 spans 17 residues. CDR3 DNA sequence: TGTGCCAGCAGGCCTAAATCCCACGGGACAGTGGCCTATGGCTACACCTTC. Its translation is CASRPKSHGTVAYGYTF.

In this sample, this clonotype turned up many times. CDR3 region: CASSFGGLTYEQYF. DNA of the CDR3: TGTGCCAGCAGTTTCGGCGGGTTAACCTACGAGCAGTACTTC. V usage is TRBV12-3 or TRBV12-4 and J usage is TRBJ2-7, with D tentatively TRBD2 (5 bases). This CDR3 has 14 residues. V gave up 3 bases and J gave up 2 bases, with 11 bases separating them.

The table lists this clonotype with a few counts. The J gene is TRBJ2-2, the V gene TRBV19; D unresolved. V was pared by 5 bases and J by 3 bases, with 10 bases between. Germline V gene lookup returns CDR1 LNHDA and CDR2 SQIVND (reference sequence). The CDR3 has 14 residues. In DNA form, the CDR3 reads TGTGCCAGTAGTGCCGGACGGTACACCGGGGAGCTGTTTTTT. Its protein product is CASSAGRYTGELFF.

This clonotype was observed a handful of times. J is TRBJ2-3 and V is TRBV20-1, with 7 bases fitting TRBD2. Trimming removed 6 bases from V and 4 bases from J; junction bases left unmatched: 19. Germline V lookup: CDR1 DFQATT, CDR2 SNEGSKA (reference sequence). The CDR3 has 17 amino acids. The CDR3 protein is CSALPPQTSWGPDTQYF. The CDR3 DNA reads as TGCAGTGCCTTGCCCCCTCAGACTAGCTGGGGCCCAGATACGCAGTATTTT.

The table lists this clonotype with many counts. One end of the junction is discordant with germline, which a read error may explain. The V gene is TRBV5-1, the J gene TRBJ2-3; D may be TRBD1 (5 bases). CDR3 length: 14 residues. The germline V gene encodes CDR1 SGHRS and CDR2 YFSETQ. Here the CDR3 DNA reads TGTGCCAGCAGCTTAGTACAGGGCACAGATACGCAGTATTTT. Protein: CASSLVQGTDTQYF. Complete variable domain (other parts from reference TRBV5-1 and TRBJ2-3): KAGVTQTPRYLIKTRGQQVTLSCSPISGHRSVSWYQQTPGQGLQFLFEYFSETQRNKGNFPGRFSGRQFSNSRSEMNVSTLELGDSALYLCASSLVQGTDTQYFGPGTRLTVL.

The sample holds a few counts of this clonotype. The chain uses TRBV11-3 and TRBJ2-1; 8 positions match TRBD2. Germline-derived CDR1 and CDR2 are SGHNT and YENEEA. The CDR3 totals 15 residues. J lost 4 bases, V lost 5 bases, and 7 bases had no gene match. CDR3 in amino acids: CASSITSGGYNEQFF. The CDR3 DNA follows: TGTGCCAGCAGCATCACTAGCGGAGGTTACAATGAGCAGTTCTTC.

This clonotype was counted between two and nine times. This chain uses TRBV5-1 with TRBJ2-1; 8 nucleotides match TRBD2. In germline, CDR1 is SGHRS, CDR2 YFSETQ. Trimming cost V 0 bases and J 8 bases; bases outside gene matches: 7. The CDR3 runs to 15 residues. This CDR3 reads CASSLVIGAGDEQFF. The CDR3 nucleotides are TGCGCCAGCAGCTTGGTAATCGGAGCGGGAGATGAGCAGTTCTTC.

The chain recombines TRBV18 with TRBJ1-1, with 8 nucleotides matching TRBD1. CDR1 KGHSH and CDR2 LQKENI come from the germline V gene. The CDR3 runs to 13 residues. The V segment lost 3 bases and the J segment 8 bases; nucleotides outside the gene matches: 5. The CDR3 here is CASSPGQVFEAFF. The CDR3 DNA reads as TGTGCCAGCTCACCGGGACAGGTTTTCGAAGCTTTCTTT.

This clonotype was seen only a few times. This chain links TRBV11-2 with TRBJ1-2, with TRBD1 identical over 11 bases. CDR1 is SGHAT, CDR2 FQNNGV, per germline. Trimming cost V 5 bases and J 8 bases; bases outside gene matches: 7. The CDR3 runs to 14 residues. CDR3 residues: CASSPGTGGAGYTF. The DNA of the CDR3 is TGTGCCAGCAGCCCCGGGACAGGGGGTGCAGGCTACACCTTC.

CDR3 in amino acids: CASRTSGENIQYF. Here the CDR3 DNA reads TGTGCCAGCAGAACTAGCGGGGAAAACATTCAGTACTTC. This chain joins TRBV6-1 and TRBJ2-4, with TRBD2 matching over 10 bases. The length of the CDR3 is 13 residues. Germline CDR1 is MNHNS and CDR2 is SASEGT. Losses at the gene ends were 6 bases for V and 5 bases for J; bases not matched to a gene: 1.

In its sample, this clonotype was seen many times. The chain uses TRBV7-3 and TRBJ2-7; the match to TRBD1 covers 9 bases. Germline assignment: CDR1 SGHTA and CDR2 FQGTGA. The CDR3 sequence is 14 residues long. The ends lost 2 bases at V and 3 bases at J; junction bases unmatched: 2. CDR3 sequence reads: CASSLGQGNYEQYF. The CDR3 coding sequence is TGTGCCAGCAGCTTAGGACAGGGGAACTACGAGCAGTACTTC.

In its sample, this clonotype was seen many times. The chain uses TRBV10-3 and TRBJ2-1; D call uncertain. The CDR3 spans 13 residues. Between the trimmed V and J ends, which lost 6 bases and 5 bases, there was a span of 11 bases. CDR1 is ENHRY, CDR2 SYGVKD, per germline. This chain's CDR3 is CAISPATNNEQFF. The DNA for the CDR3 is TGTGCCATCAGCCCTGCGACAAACAATGAGCAGTTCTTC.

This clonotype was detected a few times. The chain recombines TRBV6-6 with TRBJ2-1, with no clear D. V was trimmed by 0 bases and J by 2 bases, leaving 11 bases between them. Germline lookup yields CDR1 MNHNY and CDR2 SVGAGI (reference sequence). The CDR3 loop spans 16 amino acids. The CDR3 nucleotides read TGTGCCAGCAGTTACTCCGTGACCTCCACCTACAATGAGCAGTTCTTC. Translated, it gives CASSYSVTSTYNEQFF.

This clonotype was recorded a few times. The rearrangement uses TRBV29-1 and TRBJ2-7, with 13 nucleotides matching TRBD2. Looked up from germline, CDR1 is SQVTM and CDR2 is ANQGSEA. The CDR3 spans 15 residues. The V gene end was trimmed by 1 base and the J gene end by 0 bases; junction bases not matched to a gene: 0. CDR3 sequence reads: CSVEGTSGSSYEQYF. The CDR3, as DNA: TGCAGCGTTGAAGGGACTAGCGGGAGCTCCTACGAGCAGTACTTC.

This clonotype was counted at least ten times. The chain combines TRBV7-3 with TRBJ2-7, with D perhaps TRBD2 (6 bases). V lost 5 bases and J lost 2, with 16 bases in between. CDR1 and CDR2 from the germline V gene are SGHTA and FQGTGA. The CDR3 loop spans 15 amino acids. CDR3 amino acids: CASSEADAGPYEQYF. The CDR3 nucleotides read TGTGCCAGCAGCGAGGCCGATGCGGGACCCTACGAGCAGTACTTC.